Each of the 32 T cell receptor beta chains below was sequenced from the same sample in a study of identical twins. TCRdb reanalysed the 5' RACE reads using MiXCR and keeps one entry per CDR3 protein. Counted here are 750,000 to 950,000 distinct CDR3 sequences, 12% occurring once; the ten biggest clones make up roughly 1.5%. These data are also associated with another study on yellow fever vaccine responses in identical twins.

The sample was PBMCs. Receptor source: a woman younger than 30 in good health.

The chain carries TRBV29-1 and TRBJ2-1; possible D gene TRBD2, 5 bases. Trimming shortened V by 2 bases and J by 8 bases, and 13 bases separated the two germline ends. The CDR3 sequence is 13 residues long. Germline CDR1 and CDR2: SQVTM and ANQGSEA. CDR3: CSVELLGRYEQFF. In DNA form, the CDR3 reads TGCAGCGTTGAACTACTAGGACGCTATGAGCAGTTCTTC.

The rearrangement joins TRBV6-1 to TRBJ1-1; the D gene is possibly TRBD1 (5 bases). The V gene's germline CDR1 is MNHNS and CDR2 SASEGT. This CDR3 has 11 amino acids. V was clipped by 4 bases and J by 11 bases, with 11 bases between them. The CDR3 loop reads CASSVGAGAFF. In nucleotides, the CDR3 is TGTGCCAGCAGTGTCGGGGCTGGTGCTTTCTTT.

This clonotype has only a few counts. The V and J genes are TRBV7-9 and TRBJ2-3, with 7 bases fitting TRBD1. After removal of 4 bases from V and 4 bases from J, the junction contained 8 bases not matched to a gene. The germline gives CDR1 SEHNR, CDR2 FQNEAQ (reference sequence). The CDR3 spans 15 residues. This chain's CDR3 is CASSSERQGPDTQYF. DNA of the CDR3: TGTGCCAGCAGCTCCGAGAGACAGGGCCCAGATACGCAGTATTTT.

The rearrangement joins TRBV6-1 to TRBJ2-3, with 12 nucleotides matching TRBD1. CDR1 and CDR2 from the germline V gene are MNHNS and SASEGT. The CDR3 contains 15 residues. The V and J ends lost 8 bases and 0 bases, in that order; junction bases with no gene match: 3. CDR3 in DNA: TGTGCCAGCGGGGACAGGGGGCTTAGCACAGATACGCAGTATTTT. Translation: CASGDRGLSTDTQYF.

In its sample, this clonotype was seen a few times. The chain is built from TRBV28 and TRBJ2-5, with 7 bases that match TRBD1. The CDR3 extends over 12 amino acids. CDR1 and CDR2 from the germline V gene are MDHEN and SYDVKM. J gave up 3 bases and V 11 bases, and 6 bases lay outside the gene matches. This chain's CDR3 is CAGSRGKETQYF. CDR3 DNA: TGTGCCGGTTCCAGGGGGAAAGAGACCCAGTACTTC.

This clonotype has at least ten counts. The V call is TRBV29-1, the J call TRBJ2-7; maybe TRBD2 (6 bases). Per germline, CDR1 SQVTM and CDR2 ANQGSEA. The ends were cut back, 4 bases at V and 2 bases at J, with 12 bases in the middle. The CDR3 length is 13 residues. CDR3 sequence reads: CSVGGGVTYEQYF. The DNA for the CDR3 is TGCAGCGTTGGTGGAGGGGTAACCTACGAGCAGTACTTC.

The chain couples TRBV15 to TRBJ2-3; unclear D gene. Trimming stripped 3 bases from V and 0 bases from J, with 7 bases between. Germline values: CDR1 LNHNV, CDR2 YYDKDF (reference sequence). This CDR3 contains 14 residues. The CDR3 sequence: CATSRTDSTDTQYF. The CDR3 DNA reads as TGTGCCACCAGCAGGACGGATAGCACAGATACGCAGTATTTT.

The chain employs TRBV7-9 and TRBJ1-1, with D unclear. The germline V gene has CDR1 SEHNR and CDR2 FQNEAQ (reference sequence). Trimming stripped 1 base from V and 7 bases from J, with 10 bases between. This CDR3 spans 13 amino acids. The CDR3 DNA is TGTGCCAGCAGCTTAGACAGACCGGATGAAGCTTTCTTT. Amino acid sequence: CASSLDRPDEAFF.

This clonotype was found a few times. The gene calls are TRBV3-1 and TRBJ1-1; D gene uncertain. This CDR3 is built from 15 residues. The V end was cut by 2 bases, the J end by 4 bases, with 14 bases between. CDR1 and CDR2 from the germline V gene are LGHDT and YNNKEL (reference sequence). The CDR3 here is CASSQISVRVTEAFF. DNA for the CDR3: TGTGCCAGCAGCCAAATTAGTGTTCGGGTCACTGAAGCTTTCTTT.

This clonotype was picked up a small number of times. The chain joins TRBV20-1 to TRBJ2-2; D gene unclear. In germline, CDR1 is DFQATT, CDR2 SNEGSKA (reference sequence). The V gene lost 5 bases and the J gene lost 1 base, with 11 bases spanning the gap. The CDR3 loop spans 14 amino acids. CDR3: CSAHDPRNTGELFF. The DNA of the CDR3 is TGCAGTGCTCACGATCCACGGAACACCGGGGAGCTGTTTTTT.

The table lists this clonotype with many counts. V and J are TRBV3-1 and TRBJ1-5; 11 nucleotides match TRBD1. Germline lookup yields CDR1 LGHDT and CDR2 YNNKEL (reference sequence). Trimming removed 1 base from V and 5 bases from J; junction bases left unmatched: 1. The CDR3 totals 15 residues. The CDR3 reads CASSQGGQGDQPQHF. The CDR3 DNA reads TGTGCCAGCAGCCAAGGGGGACAGGGGGATCAGCCCCAGCATTTT.

On this clonotype: No conserved phenylalanine or tryptophan is present at the end of the CDR3, so a read error is the likely explanation. The DNA is omitted, as the CDR3 cannot be located on it reliably, and the CDR3 follows TCRdb's listing. V gene TRBV6-1 combines with J gene TRBJ2-7; TRBD2 is taken as the D call from the table, unchecked against the DNA. From germline, CDR1 is MNHNS and CDR2 SASEGT. Including both end residues, the CDR3 is 11 amino acids long. The CDR3 loop reads CASRIGSLCRA.

This clonotype came up a few times. The rearrangement uses TRBV7-9 and TRBJ2-2; D unclear. The CDR3 length is 13 residues. V lost 5 bases to trimming and J lost 6 bases, with 10 bases between them. Germline lookup yields CDR1 SEHNR and CDR2 FQNEAQ (reference sequence). DNA of the CDR3: TGTGCCAGCAGCCAAAAGCTCGCCGGGGAGCTGTTTTTT. Translation: CASSQKLAGELFF.

The chain links TRBV12-3 or TRBV12-4 to TRBJ2-3; D is possibly TRBD2 (5 bases). V lost 6 bases to trimming and J lost 2 bases, with 9 bases between them. This CDR3 spans 13 amino acids. The CDR3 DNA follows: TGTGCCAGCAGAGACTACAACACAGATACGCAGTATTTT. Amino acids: CASRDYNTDTQYF.

Only a few counts were recorded for this clonotype. This chain uses TRBV6-1 with TRBJ1-2, with D maybe TRBD1 (5 bases). Trimming pared 6 bases from V and 1 base from J, leaving 12 bases between. The CDR3 has 14 amino acids. The V gene's germline CDR1 is MNHNS and CDR2 SASEGT. The CDR3 DNA reads as TGTGCCAGCAGGGGACTGGATAATAACTATGGCTACACCTTC. Its protein is CASRGLDNNYGYTF.

J is TRBJ1-5 and V is TRBV12-3 or TRBV12-4; tentative D call: TRBD1 (6 bases). Trimming stripped 3 bases from V and 0 bases from J, with 12 bases between. This CDR3 is built from 16 residues. The CDR3 loop is CASSLGTQGSNQPQHF. In DNA, the CDR3 is TGTGCCAGCAGTTTGGGGACACAGGGTAGCAATCAGCCCCAGCATTTT.

The rearrangement links TRBV24-1 to TRBJ2-3; D might be TRBD2 (6 bases). Germline CDR1 is KGHDR and CDR2 is SFDVKD. Trimming removed 4 bases at V and 2 bases at J, with 12 bases between. The CDR3 length is 15 residues. The CDR3 region is CATSDRDSYTDTQYF. DNA for the CDR3: TGTGCCACCAGTGACCGGGACTCTTACACAGATACGCAGTATTTT.

The chain has TRBV5-1 and TRBJ2-1; 9 bases map to TRBD2. CDR1 is SGHRS and CDR2 is YFSETQ in the germline V gene. The CDR3 loop spans 16 amino acids. V was clipped by 4 bases and J by 6 bases; unmatched bases: 11. The CDR3 DNA is TGCGCCAGCAGCGCCCAAGGGGCGGGAGGGGTCAATGAGCAGTTCTTC. Translated, it gives CASSAQGAGGVNEQFF.

The chain couples TRBV18 to TRBJ2-1; perhaps D is TRBD1 or TRBD2 (5 bases each). Trimming took off 2 bases at V and 12 bases at J, with 17 bases between the two ends. The CDR3 has 14 residues. Germline CDR1 is KGHSH and CDR2 is LQKENI. CDR3 protein: CASSPVGPILGQFF. The CDR3 DNA is TGTGCCAGCTCACCAGTGGGACCGATTCTCGGGCAGTTCTTC. The whole variable domain, remainder taken from reference TRBV18 and TRBJ2-1, is NAGVMQNPRHLVRRRGQEARLRCSPMKGHSHVYWYRQLPEEGLKFMVYLQKENIIDESGMPKERFSAEFPKEGPSILRIQQVVRGDSAAYFCASSPVGPILGQFFGPGTRLTVL.

This clonotype was detected a few times. The rearrangement uses TRBV5-5 and TRBJ2-3; TRBD2 aligns across 14 bases. The CDR3 is made up of 15 amino acids. CDR1 SGHKS and CDR2 YYEKEE come from the germline V gene (reference sequence). V lost 4 bases to trimming and J lost 5 bases; unmatched junction nucleotides: 3. In DNA form, the CDR3 reads TGTGCCAGCAGCATGACTAGCGGGGGGGGAGATACGCAGTATTTT. This sequence encodes CASSMTSGGGDTQYF.

The rearrangement joins TRBV28 to TRBJ2-5; weak D call: TRBD2 (5 bases). The germline V gene encodes CDR1 MDHEN and CDR2 SYDVKM. CDR3 length: 14 amino acids. V dropped 7 bases and J dropped 2 bases, with 14 bases sitting between them. DNA for the CDR3: TGTGCCAGCACACGGGATGGGGATCAAGAGACCCAGTACTTC. Protein sequence: CASTRDGDQETQYF. The full variable domain, completed using reference TRBV28 and TRBJ2-5, is DVKVTQSSRYLVKRTGEKVFLECVQDMDHENMFWYRQDPGLGLRLIYFSYDVKMKEKGDIPEGYSVSREKKERFSLILESASTNQTSMYLCASTRDGDQETQYFGPGTRLLVL.

This clonotype has more than one count but fewer than ten. The chain uses TRBV19 and TRBJ2-7; 14 bases agree with TRBD2. Germline-derived CDR1 and CDR2 are LNHDA and SQIVND (reference sequence). This CDR3 comprises 19 residues. J lost 0 bases, V lost 1 base, and 8 bases had no gene match. CDR3 bases: TGTGCCAGTAGTATAGGGACTAGCGGGAGGCCCGCGCCCTCCTACGAGCAGTACTTC. Encoded protein: CASSIGTSGRPAPSYEQYF.

This clonotype appeared many times. The chain combines TRBV12-3 or TRBV12-4 with TRBJ2-1; no firm D call. V was shortened by 7 bases and J by 10 bases, with 20 bases between the two germline ends. The CDR3 length is 14 residues. The chain's CDR3 is CASILRPDQEEQFF. The CDR3 DNA reads TGTGCCAGCATCCTCAGGCCAGATCAGGAGGAGCAGTTCTTC.

The chain joins TRBV7-7 to TRBJ2-7, with 7 bases identical to TRBD1. This CDR3 has 14 amino acids. V lost 2 bases to trimming and J lost 6 bases; unmatched junction nucleotides: 7. Germline V gives CDR1 SSHAT, CDR2 FNYEAQ (reference sequence). This chain's CDR3 is CASSLSPAGGEQYF. The CDR3 nucleotides are TGTGCCAGCAGCTTAAGCCCTGCAGGGGGCGAGCAGTACTTC.

This clonotype was found a few times. This chain uses TRBV5-1 with TRBJ2-7; D possibly corresponds to TRBD2 (5 bases). The germline V gene encodes CDR1 SGHRS and CDR2 YFSETQ. V was cut by 4 bases and J by 2 bases, with 16 bases left in between. This CDR3 spans 15 amino acids. The CDR3 protein is CASSRAMDGTYEQYV. CDR3 coding DNA: TGCGCCAGCAGCCGGGCCATGGACGGGACCTACGAGCAGTACGTC.

Here the CDR3 reads CASSLAIMGLAGGPYTDTQYF. The CDR3 coding sequence is TGCGCCAGCAGCTTGGCCATTATGGGACTAGCGGGAGGGCCCTACACAGATACGCAGTATTTT. The rearrangement links TRBV5-1 to TRBJ2-3; 16 nucleotides match TRBD2. The V and J ends lost 0 bases and 2 bases, in that order; junction bases with no gene match: 12. This CDR3 spans 21 amino acids. Germline V gene lookup returns CDR1 SGHRS and CDR2 YFSETQ.

This clonotype was detected ten times or more. The genes are TRBV29-1 and TRBJ2-5; 7 bases are shared with TRBD1. Germline values: CDR1 SQVTM, CDR2 ANQGSEA. Losses at the gene ends were 8 bases for V and 0 bases for J; bases not matched to a gene: 21. This CDR3 contains 18 residues. The CDR3 sequence: CSPKGRVSTGDHQETQYF. The CDR3 bases are TGCAGCCCCAAGGGCCGAGTGAGTACAGGGGACCACCAAGAGACCCAGTACTTC.

The V gene is TRBV4-2, the J gene TRBJ2-5; D unresolved. The CDR3 spans 15 residues. Trimming stripped 1 base from V and 2 bases from J, with 11 bases between. Germline V lookup: CDR1 LGHNA, CDR2 YNFKEQ. The CDR3 is CASSQVGTVQETQYF. The CDR3 DNA is TGTGCCAGCAGCCAAGTCGGAACTGTACAAGAGACCCAGTACTTC.

This sequence joins TRBV5-6 and TRBJ2-5; D is possibly TRBD2 (7 bases). The V gene lost 2 bases and the J gene lost 5 bases, with 16 bases spanning the gap. In germline, CDR1 is SGHDT, CDR2 YYEEEE. The CDR3 loop spans 15 amino acids. CDR3: CASSFPLGGAETQYF. The CDR3 DNA reads TGTGCCAGCAGCTTTCCGCTTGGGGGGGCCGAGACCCAGTACTTC.

V gene TRBV11-2 combines with J gene TRBJ1-2, with D unclear. Germline V gene lookup returns CDR1 SGHAT and CDR2 FQNNGV. V was clipped by 3 bases and J by 8 bases, with 16 bases between them. This CDR3 has 14 amino acids. In DNA, the CDR3 is TGTGCCAGCAGCTTCGTGAGGGCGTCGTCAGGCTACACCTTC. It codes for CASSFVRASSGYTF. Supplemented by reference TRBV11-2 and TRBJ1-2, the full variable domain reads EAGVAQSPRYKIIEKRQSVAFWCNPISGHATLYWYQQILGQGPKLLIQFQNNGVVDDSQLPKDRFSAERLKGVDSTLKIQPAKLEDSAVYLCASSFVRASSGYTFGSGTRLTVV.

There are a few counts of this clonotype. The chain is built from TRBV20-1 and TRBJ1-2, with D perhaps matching TRBD1 (5 bases). V lost 5 bases, J lost 2 bases, and 15 bases lay in between. This CDR3 region has 14 residues. Germline lookup yields CDR1 DFQATT and CDR2 SNEGSKA (reference sequence). The CDR3 loop is CSAPGARSNYGYTF. CDR3 DNA: TGCAGTGCTCCTGGGGCTCGTTCCAACTATGGCTACACCTTC.

The sample holds a few counts of this clonotype. The chain couples TRBV6-5 to TRBJ2-3; 10 bases match TRBD2. The CDR3 is 15 residues long. Germline CDR1 is MNHEY and CDR2 is SVGAGI. Trimming at V came to 3 bases and at J to 5 bases, leaving 5 bases not matched to a gene. The CDR3 sequence is CASSYVAGGEDTQYF. The CDR3 region has the DNA TGTGCCAGCAGTTATGTAGCGGGAGGTGAAGATACGCAGTATTTT.